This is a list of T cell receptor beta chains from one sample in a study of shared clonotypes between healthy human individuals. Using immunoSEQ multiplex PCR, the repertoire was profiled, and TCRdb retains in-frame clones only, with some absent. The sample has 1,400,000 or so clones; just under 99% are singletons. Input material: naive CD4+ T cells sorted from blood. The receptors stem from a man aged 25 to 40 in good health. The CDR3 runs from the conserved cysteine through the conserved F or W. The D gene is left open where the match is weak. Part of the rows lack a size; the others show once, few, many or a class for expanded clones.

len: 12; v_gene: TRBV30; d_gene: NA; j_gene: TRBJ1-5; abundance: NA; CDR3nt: TGTGCCTGGAGTGGGGGCAATCAGCCCCAGCATTTT; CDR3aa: CAWSGGNQPQHF
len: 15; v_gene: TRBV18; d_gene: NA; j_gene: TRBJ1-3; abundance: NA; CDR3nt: TGTGCCAGCTCACCGCAGACCCCCTCTGGAAACACCATATATTTT; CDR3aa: CASSPQTPSGNTIYF
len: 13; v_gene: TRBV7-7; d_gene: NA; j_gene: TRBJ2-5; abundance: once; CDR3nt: TGTGCCAGCAGCTTAGGCGACCAAGAGACCCAGTACTTC; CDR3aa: CASSLGDQETQYF
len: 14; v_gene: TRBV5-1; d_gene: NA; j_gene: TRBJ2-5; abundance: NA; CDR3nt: TGCGCCAGCAGCTTGGACAGGGCGCGGGAGACCCAGTACTTC; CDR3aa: CASSLDRARETQYF
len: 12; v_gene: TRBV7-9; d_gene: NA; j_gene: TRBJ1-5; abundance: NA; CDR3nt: TGTGCCAGCAGCCCCTCAAATCAGCCCCAGCATTTT; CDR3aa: CASSPSNQPQHF
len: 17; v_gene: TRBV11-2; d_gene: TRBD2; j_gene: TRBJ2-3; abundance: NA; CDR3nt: TGTGCCAGCAGCTTCCCTGGGAGGGCGAGGAGCACAGATACGCAGTATTTT; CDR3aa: CASSFPGRARSTDTQYF
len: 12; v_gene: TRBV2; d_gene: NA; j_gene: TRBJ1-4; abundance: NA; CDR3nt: TGTGCCAGCAGTGTTCAATCCAGGGAACTGTTTTTT; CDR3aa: CASSVQSRELFF
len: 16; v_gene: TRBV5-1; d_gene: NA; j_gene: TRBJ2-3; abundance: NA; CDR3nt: TGCGCCAGCCAGTTTGGGGGGAGCGCAGGCACAGATACGCAGTATTTT; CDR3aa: CASQFGGSAGTDTQYF
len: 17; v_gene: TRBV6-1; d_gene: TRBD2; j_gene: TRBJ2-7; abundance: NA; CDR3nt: TGTGCCAGCAGTGAATTAACCGGGACTAGCAGAGCCTACGAGCAGCACTTC; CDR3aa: CASSELTGTSRAYEQHF
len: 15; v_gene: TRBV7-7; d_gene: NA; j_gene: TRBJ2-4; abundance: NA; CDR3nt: TGTGCTAGCAGCTATGGCGGGGTTGGCAAAAACATTCAGTACTTC; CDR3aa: CASSYGGVGKNIQYF
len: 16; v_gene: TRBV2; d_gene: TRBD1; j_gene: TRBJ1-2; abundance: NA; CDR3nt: TGTGCCAGCAGCCCAGGACAGGGGGCGCTTGGCTATGGCTACACCTTC; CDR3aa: CASSPGQGALGYGYTF
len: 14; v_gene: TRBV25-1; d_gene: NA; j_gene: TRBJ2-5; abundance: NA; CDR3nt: TGTGCCAGCAGGACCGATAGGGTCCTAGAGACCCAGTACTTC; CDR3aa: CASRTDRVLETQYF
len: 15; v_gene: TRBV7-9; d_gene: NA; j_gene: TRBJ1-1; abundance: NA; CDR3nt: TGTGCCAGCAGCTTAGAGTTACGAGTGAACACTGAAGCTTTCTTT; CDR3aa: CASSLELRVNTEAFF
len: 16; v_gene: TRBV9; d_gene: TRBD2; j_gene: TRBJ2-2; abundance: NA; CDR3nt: TGTGCCAGCAGCGCGACCGGGACTAGTTTTTCCGGGGAGCTGTTTTTT; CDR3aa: CASSATGTSFSGELFF
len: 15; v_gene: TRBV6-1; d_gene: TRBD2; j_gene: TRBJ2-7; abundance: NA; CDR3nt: TGTGCCAGCATCCAGGGACTAGCGGGGCGCGGCGAGCAGTACTTC; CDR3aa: CASIQGLAGRGEQYF
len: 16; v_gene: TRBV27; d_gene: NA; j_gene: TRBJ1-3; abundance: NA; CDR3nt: TGTGCCAGCAGTTACGAGGGGGAAAACTCTGGAAACACCATATATTTT; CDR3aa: CASSYEGENSGNTIYF
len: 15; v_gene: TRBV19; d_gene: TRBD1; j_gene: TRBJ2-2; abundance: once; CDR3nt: TGTGCCAGTAGTACGACAGGGGCGAACACCGGGGAGCTGTTTTTT; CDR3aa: CASSTTGANTGELFF
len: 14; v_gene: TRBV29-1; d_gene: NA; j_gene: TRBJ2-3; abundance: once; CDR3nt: TGCAGCGTTAATAGGCTAGCATCAACAGATACGCAGTATTTT; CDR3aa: CSVNRLASTDTQYF
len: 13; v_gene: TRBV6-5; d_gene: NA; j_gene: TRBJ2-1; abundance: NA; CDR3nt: TGTGCCAGCAGGCCTAGCGTGGGCAATGAGCAGTTCTTC; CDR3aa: CASRPSVGNEQFF
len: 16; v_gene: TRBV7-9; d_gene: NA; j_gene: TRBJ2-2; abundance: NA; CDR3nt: TGTGCCAGCAGCTTACCAGGGGGACTAGTAACCGGGGAGCTGTTTTTT; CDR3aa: CASSLPGGLVTGELFF
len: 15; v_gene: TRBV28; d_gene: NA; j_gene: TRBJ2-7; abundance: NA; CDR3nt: TGTGCCAGCAATTCCCCCCGGACTATCAGATACGAGCAGTACTTC; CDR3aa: CASNSPRTIRYEQYF
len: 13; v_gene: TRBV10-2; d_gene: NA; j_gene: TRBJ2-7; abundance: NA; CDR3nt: TGCGCCAGCAGTGACCAGCCCTTCTACGAGCAGTACTTC; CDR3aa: CASSDQPFYEQYF
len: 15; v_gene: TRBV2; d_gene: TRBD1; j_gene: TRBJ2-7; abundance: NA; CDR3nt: TGTGCCAGCAGAGAGGGACAGGGTTTGGGCGACGAGCAGTACTTC; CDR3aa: CASREGQGLGDEQYF
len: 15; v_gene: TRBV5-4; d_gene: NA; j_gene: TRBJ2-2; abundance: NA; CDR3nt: TGTGCCAGCAGCTTGGGGGATCGGAGGGCCGGGGAGCTGTTTTTT; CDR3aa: CASSLGDRRAGELFF
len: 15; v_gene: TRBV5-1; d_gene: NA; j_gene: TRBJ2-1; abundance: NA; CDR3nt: TGCGCCAGCAGCCCAGCGCACCCGGTGTACAATGAGCAGTTCTTC; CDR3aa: CASSPAHPVYNEQFF
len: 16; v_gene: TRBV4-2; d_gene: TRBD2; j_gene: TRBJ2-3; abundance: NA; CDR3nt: TGTGCCAGCAGCCAAGGCGGACTAGCCGTCACAGATACGCAGTATTTT; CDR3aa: CASSQGGLAVTDTQYF
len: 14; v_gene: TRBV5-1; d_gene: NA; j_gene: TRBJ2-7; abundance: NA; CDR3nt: TGCGCCAGCAGCAGTCGACAAGAATACTACGAGCAGTACTTC; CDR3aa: CASSSRQEYYEQYF
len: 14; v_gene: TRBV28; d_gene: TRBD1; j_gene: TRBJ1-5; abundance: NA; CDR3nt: TGTGCCAGCCTCTTGGGACAGGGGAGTCAGCCCCAGCATTTT; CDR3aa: CASLLGQGSQPQHF
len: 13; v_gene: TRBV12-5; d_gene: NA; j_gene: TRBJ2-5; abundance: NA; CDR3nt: TGTGCTAGTCGGGACACCCTTCGAGAGACCCAGTACTTC; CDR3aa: CASRDTLRETQYF
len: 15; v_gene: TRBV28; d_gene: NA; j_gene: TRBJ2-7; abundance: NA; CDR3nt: TGTGCCAGCAGTTTGGCGGGGAAGCGCCTCTACGAGCAGTACTTC; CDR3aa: CASSLAGKRLYEQYF
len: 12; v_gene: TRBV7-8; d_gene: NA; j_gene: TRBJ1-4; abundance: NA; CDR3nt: TGTGCCAGCAGCTTTGGCGGTGAAAAACTGTTTTTT; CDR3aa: CASSFGGEKLFF
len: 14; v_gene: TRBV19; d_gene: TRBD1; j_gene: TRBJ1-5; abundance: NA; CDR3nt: TGTGCCAGTAGTCTAATGGGACAGAGCCAGCCCCAGCATTTT; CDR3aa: CASSLMGQSQPQHF
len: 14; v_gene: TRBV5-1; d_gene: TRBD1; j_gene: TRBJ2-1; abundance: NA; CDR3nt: TGCGCCAGCAGCTTGGCGGGACAGGCCTATGAGCAGTTCTTC; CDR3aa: CASSLAGQAYEQFF
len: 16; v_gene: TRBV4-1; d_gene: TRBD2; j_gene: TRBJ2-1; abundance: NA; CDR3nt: TGCGCCAGCAGCCAACGCCTAGCGGGAGGGAACAATGAGCAGTTCTTC; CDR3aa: CASSQRLAGGNNEQFF
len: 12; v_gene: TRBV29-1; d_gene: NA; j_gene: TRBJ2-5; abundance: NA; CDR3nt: TGCAGCGTCCTGTCCGGGGAAGAGACCCAGTACTTC; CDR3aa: CSVLSGEETQYF
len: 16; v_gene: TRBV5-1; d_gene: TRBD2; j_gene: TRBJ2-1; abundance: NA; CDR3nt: TGCGCCAGCAGCTCAGGACTAGCGCCGGGGTACAATGAGCAGTTCTTC; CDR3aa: CASSSGLAPGYNEQFF
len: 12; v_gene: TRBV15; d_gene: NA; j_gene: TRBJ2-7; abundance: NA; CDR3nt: TGTGCCACCAGAGGCCCCTCCTACGAGCAGTACTTC; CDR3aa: CATRGPSYEQYF
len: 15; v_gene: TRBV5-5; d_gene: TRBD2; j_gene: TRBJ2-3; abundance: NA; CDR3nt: TGTGCCAGCAGCCGACTAGCGGGAAGCACAGATACGCAGTATTTT; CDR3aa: CASSRLAGSTDTQYF
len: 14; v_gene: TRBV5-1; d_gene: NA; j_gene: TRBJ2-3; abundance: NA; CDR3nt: TGCGCCAGCAGCGTACAAGAGGGGCGCGATACGCAGTATTTT; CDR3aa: CASSVQEGRDTQYF
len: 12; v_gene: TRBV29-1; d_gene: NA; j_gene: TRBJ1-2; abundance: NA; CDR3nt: TGCAGCGTCCGAGGGACAAAAGGTGGCTACACCTTC; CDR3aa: CSVRGTKGGYTF
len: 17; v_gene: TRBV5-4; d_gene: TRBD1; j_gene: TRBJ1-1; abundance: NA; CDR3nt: TGTGCCAGCAGCCTTGGAGGGGGCGGCCCCCGATCGCCTGAAGCTTTCTTT; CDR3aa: CASSLGGGGPRSPEAFF
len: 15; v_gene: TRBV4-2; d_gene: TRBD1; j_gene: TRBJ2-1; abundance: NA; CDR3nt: TGTGCCAGCAGCCAAGAGCCAGGGGGCGGTTATGAGCAGTTCTTC; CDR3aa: CASSQEPGGGYEQFF
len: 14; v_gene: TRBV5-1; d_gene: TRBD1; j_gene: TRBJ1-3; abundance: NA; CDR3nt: TGCGCCAGCAGCATGGGGACAGGGGGAAACACCATATATTTT; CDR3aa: CASSMGTGGNTIYF
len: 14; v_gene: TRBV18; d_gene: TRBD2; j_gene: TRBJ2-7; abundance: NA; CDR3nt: TGTGCCAGCTCACCGACCGGGACTACGGGCGAGCAGTACTTC; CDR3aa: CASSPTGTTGEQYF